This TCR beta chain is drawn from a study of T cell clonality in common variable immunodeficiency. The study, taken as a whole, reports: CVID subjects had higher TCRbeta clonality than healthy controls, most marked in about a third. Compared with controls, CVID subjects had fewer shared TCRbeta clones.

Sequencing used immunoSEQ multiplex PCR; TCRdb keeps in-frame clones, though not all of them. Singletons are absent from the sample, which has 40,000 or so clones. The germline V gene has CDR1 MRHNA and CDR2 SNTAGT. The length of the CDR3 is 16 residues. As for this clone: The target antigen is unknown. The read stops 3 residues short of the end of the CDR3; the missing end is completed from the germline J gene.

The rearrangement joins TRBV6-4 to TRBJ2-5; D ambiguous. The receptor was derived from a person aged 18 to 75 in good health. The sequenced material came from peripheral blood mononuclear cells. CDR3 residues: CASSESAPSVTDTQYF. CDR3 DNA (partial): TGTGCCAGCAGTGAGTCAGCACCATCGGTCACAGATACC.